Here is one TCR beta chain with its context. Its matching antigen is unknown. The sample originates from a study of T cells after posttransplantation cyclophosphamide. The study, taken as a whole, reports: Recipient CMV seropositivity and CMV reactivation strongly tracked TRB clonality. Skin or GI-infiltrating T cells shared few TRB sequences with blood. Donor-recipient repertoire similarity was low at 1-2 months, rising over year one.

Busulfan-fludarabine conditioning, marrow transplant, and cyclophosphamide on days +3 and +4 were administered. The CDR3 length is 15 residues. Germline V gives CDR1 LGHNA, CDR2 YNFKEQ. V was pared by 4 bases and J by 4 bases, with 9 bases of the junction left unmatched. Produced via immunoSEQ multiplex PCR; TCRdb's table is partial and in-frame only. Recorded here are some 5,500 clones, with no singletons, and the ten leading clones hold about 26%. The V gene is TRBV4-2, the J gene TRBJ2-7, with 8 bases aligning to TRBD1. This specimen was PBMCs, taken after allogeneic stem cell transplant with posttransplant cyclophosphamide. The TCR was taken from a male patient in his sixties or seventies who received an allogeneic stem cell transplant from a related donor, was CMV-positive, and had no GVHD. The graft donor may account for some of the T cells. The CDR3 is CASSPFRTGNYEQYF. CDR3 in DNA: TGTGCCAGCAGCCCATTCAGGACAGGGAATTACGAGCAGTACTTC.